This passage covers 18 T cell receptor beta chains from one sample sequenced in a study of CD8 T cells in ankylosing spondylitis. Overall study results and limits: About 8 highly homologous variants made up a TCR beta motif, and this motif appeared characteristic of ankylosing spondylitis blood.

Antigen specificity for these receptors is unknown. TCRdb itself ran the 5' RACE reads through MiXCR, one entry per CDR3 protein. Of roughly 470,000 distinct CDR3 sequences in the sample, 25% to 30% were seen once. The sample taken for sequencing was blood, either unsorted or a sorted T cell fraction (not recorded which). These receptor sequences come from a male donor with ankylosing spondylitis.

This clonotype was counted between two and nine times. The rearrangement uses TRBV29-1 and TRBJ2-7; possible D gene TRBD2, 5 bases. The V end lost 4 bases, the J end lost 5 bases, and 15 bases lay between the germline ends. The CDR3 totals 13 residues. Germline lookup yields CDR1 SQVTM and CDR2 ANQGSEA. The CDR3 bases are TGCAGCGTTGGCCGGGGAAATTTCGACGAGCAGTACTTC. The encoded protein is CSVGRGNFDEQYF.

The chain has TRBV15 and TRBJ2-6; 7 positions agree with TRBD1. This CDR3 has 19 amino acids. Trimming took 0 bases from V and 0 from J; bases not matched to a gene: 8. The germline V gene has CDR1 LNHNV and CDR2 YYDKDF (reference sequence). The CDR3 loop is CATSREWTGRDSGANVLTF. DNA of the CDR3: TGTGCCACCAGCAGAGAATGGACAGGTCGAGACTCTGGGGCCAACGTCCTGACTTTC.

This chain links TRBV7-9 with TRBJ2-1; TRBD1 is a possible D gene (8 bases). The CDR3 extends over 17 amino acids. V was trimmed by 0 bases and J by 0 bases, leaving 12 bases between them. Per the germline V gene, CDR1 is SEHNR and CDR2 is FQNEAQ (reference sequence). The CDR3 region has the DNA TGTGCCAGCAGCTTAGCATACAGGGGGGGCTCCTACAATGAGCAGTTCTTC. Amino acid sequence: CASSLAYRGGSYNEQFF. Complete variable domain (other parts from reference TRBV7-9 and TRBJ2-1): DTGVSQNPRHKITKRGQNVTFRCDPISEHNRLYWYRQTLGQGPEFLTYFQNEAQLEKSRLLSDRFSAERPKGSFSTLEIQRTEQGDSAMYLCASSLAYRGGSYNEQFFGPGTRLTVL.

This clonotype was observed a handful of times. The V call is TRBV12-3 or TRBV12-4, the J call TRBJ2-2, with D possibly TRBD2 on 5 matching bases. This CDR3 comprises 13 residues. V was shortened by 4 bases and J by 7 bases, with 10 bases between the two germline ends. This CDR3 reads CASSSSGIGELFF. Written as DNA, the CDR3 is TGTGCCAGCAGTTCCTCGGGAATCGGGGAGCTGTTTTTT.

The V gene is TRBV4-1, the J gene TRBJ2-1; 14 nucleotides align to TRBD2. The CDR3 sequence is 15 residues long. CDR1 is MGHRA and CDR2 is YSYEKL in the germline V gene. The V segment lost 6 bases and the J segment 5 bases; nucleotides outside the gene matches: 3. The CDR3 DNA reads TGCGCCAGCAGGGCGGGACTAGCGGGAGACAATGAGCAGTTCTTC. Amino acids: CASRAGLAGDNEQFF.

This clonotype was seen a few times. The chain is built from TRBV5-1 and TRBJ2-1, with D uncertain. This CDR3 region has 16 residues. V lost 0 bases and J 0 bases, leaving 10 bases between the germline ends. Germline V gives CDR1 SGHRS, CDR2 YFSETQ. CDR3 loop: CASSLVAESSYNEQFF. CDR3 DNA sequence: TGCGCCAGCAGCTTGGTGGCGGAGAGCTCCTACAATGAGCAGTTCTTC.

This clonotype has only a few counts. The chain couples TRBV19 to TRBJ2-5; 11 nucleotides match TRBD1. Germline CDR1 LNHDA, CDR2 SQIVND (reference sequence). The trim removed 6 bases at V and 5 bases at J, leaving 11 bases unmatched. The CDR3 has 16 residues. This chain's CDR3 is CASRPRTGGAEETQYF. The CDR3 coding sequence is TGTGCCAGTAGACCCCGGACAGGGGGCGCGGAGGAGACCCAGTACTTC.

This clonotype was seen a handful of times. The rearrangement links TRBV11-2 to TRBJ2-2, with D hard to call. CDR3 length: 14 amino acids. The V and J ends lost 2 bases and 6 bases respectively, with 10 bases between them. The germline V gene has CDR1 SGHAT and CDR2 FQNNGV. CDR3 sequence (DNA): TGTGCCAGCAGCTTAAGCCGATCGGCCGGGGAGCTGTTTTTT. This codes for CASSLSRSAGELFF.

The V call is TRBV20-1, the J call TRBJ2-1, with 16 nucleotides matching TRBD2. The ends lost 6 bases at V and 3 bases at J; junction bases unmatched: 11. The CDR3 length is 18 residues. Germline V gene sequence: CDR1 DFQATT, CDR2 SNEGSKA (reference sequence). CDR3 coding DNA: TGCAGTGCAAAGGGACTAGCGGGAGGGTTAGGGGGCTACAATGAGCAGTTCTTC. It translates to CSAKGLAGGLGGYNEQFF.

The chain links TRBV20-1 to TRBJ2-1, with TRBD1 matching over 8 bases. With 6 bases clipped from V and 4 bases from J, the junction kept 8 bases outside the gene matches. The CDR3 loop spans 14 amino acids. CDR1 and CDR2 (germline): DFQATT, SNEGSKA (reference sequence). CDR3 loop: CSAGITGGYNEQFF. The CDR3 bases are TGCAGTGCGGGCATTACAGGGGGGTACAATGAGCAGTTCTTC.

This clonotype was picked up a small number of times. This chain connects TRBV15 to TRBJ2-1, with a tentative D call TRBD1 (6 bases). The CDR3 runs 18 residues. V gave up 1 base and J gave up 0 bases, with 16 bases separating them. Germline loops: CDR1 LNHNV, CDR2 YYDKDF (reference sequence). In DNA, the CDR3 is TGTGCCACCAGCAGAGCCCTTACAGGGCTCGGCTCCTACAATGAGCAGTTCTTC. Amino acid sequence: CATSRALTGLGSYNEQFF. The full variable domain, with the rest looked up from reference TRBV15 and TRBJ2-1, is DAMVIQNPRYQVTQFGKPVTLSCSQTLNHNVMYWYQQKSSQAPKLLFHYYDKDFNNEADTPDNFQSRRPNTSFCFLDIRSPGLGDTAMYLCATSRALTGLGSYNEQFFGPGTRLTVL.

At least ten counts were recorded for this clonotype. The CDR3 loop is CASSLDPQNIQYF. The CDR3 DNA sequence: TGCGCCAGCAGCCTGGACCCTCAAAACATTCAGTACTTC. The rearrangement uses TRBV5-1 and TRBJ2-4; no definite D call. The V end lost 4 bases, the J end lost 5 bases, and 10 bases lay between the germline ends. This CDR3 is built from 13 residues. The germline gives CDR1 SGHRS, CDR2 YFSETQ.

CDR3 in DNA: TGTGCCAGCAGCCAAGAGACAAGGTTGAACACTGAAGCTTTCTTT. It is translated as CASSQETRLNTEAFF. J is TRBJ1-1 and V is TRBV4-2; D uncertain. Trimming pared 0 bases from V and 0 bases from J, leaving 8 bases between. The CDR3 totals 15 residues. Germline CDR1 reads LGHNA; CDR2 reads YNFKEQ.

The V call is TRBV11-2, the J call TRBJ2-5; D remains unclear. Trimming took off 0 bases at V and 4 bases at J, with 3 bases between the two ends. Germline CDR1 is SGHAT and CDR2 is FQNNGV. CDR3 length equals 12 residues. The CDR3 reads CASSLDPETQYF. CDR3 nucleotides: TGTGCCAGCAGCTTAGATCCAGAGACCCAGTACTTC.

In this sample, this clonotype turned up a few times. The chain couples TRBV18 to TRBJ2-7; TRBD1 matches 8 bases. The germline V gene has CDR1 KGHSH and CDR2 LQKENI. The ends lost 2 bases at V and 6 bases at J; junction bases unmatched: 9. The CDR3 covers 15 residues. CDR3 loop: CASSPSGQGAVEQYF. CDR3 in DNA: TGTGCCAGCTCACCATCAGGGCAGGGGGCGGTCGAGCAGTACTTC.

This clonotype came up a few times. V and J are TRBV4-2 and TRBJ2-1, with D maybe TRBD2 (6 bases). V lost 0 bases and J lost 1, with 7 bases in between. CDR3 length: 15 residues. Germline CDR1 is LGHNA and CDR2 is YNFKEQ. CDR3 nucleotides: TGTGCCAGCAGCCAAGAGGGACTTTCCTACAATGAGCAGTTCTTC. This codes for CASSQEGLSYNEQFF.

This clonotype was detected a few times. J is TRBJ2-1 and V is TRBV18, with TRBD1 identical over 8 bases. The ends lost 5 bases at V and 4 bases at J; junction bases unmatched: 7. Germline V CDR1 and CDR2: KGHSH, LQKENI. This CDR3 region has 15 residues. CDR3 in amino acids: CASSTSQGAYNEQFF. CDR3 in DNA: TGTGCCAGCTCAACATCGCAGGGGGCTTACAATGAGCAGTTCTTC.

This clonotype was seen more than once but under ten times. The chain links TRBV3-1 to TRBJ1-6, with D uncertain. V was shortened by 3 bases and J by 4 bases, with 13 bases between the two germline ends. Germline V lookup: CDR1 LGHDT, CDR2 YNNKEL (reference sequence). There are 16 residues in the CDR3. The DNA for the CDR3 is TGTGCCAGCAGCCACGGGTGGGGAGTGTATAATTCACCCCTCCACTTT. It is translated as CASSHGWGVYNSPLHF.